These T cell receptor beta chains were read from a single sample in a study of control samples from healthy donors and cancer patients. The repertoire was sequenced with immunoSEQ multiplex PCR; TCRdb's copy has only in-frame clones and lacks some. The data contain 200,000 to 250,000 clones, 85% to 95% of them seen just once; the ten biggest clones take up 1.5%. The specimen was blood. Receptors were obtained from a man aged 45-60 years in good health. Each CDR3 is given with its conserved first and last residue. A D gene is named only where the DNA matches it firmly. Where a row states a size, it is once, few, many or the class of an expanded clone; other rows omit it.

V gene	J gene	clone size	D gene	CDR3 DNA	CDR3 protein
TRBV30	TRBJ1-1	-	-	TGTGCCTGGAGTACCCTTACAGTGAACACTGAAGCTTTCTTT	CAWSTLTVNTEAFF
TRBV7-2	TRBJ2-2	-	-	TGTGCCAGCAGCTCATCGGCCACCGGGGAGCTGTTTTTT	CASSSSATGELFF
TRBV28	TRBJ1-2	once	-	TGTGCCAGCAGCGAAACCCTCCAGGGCTACACCTTC	CASSETLQGYTF
TRBV5-1	TRBJ2-7	-	-	TGCGCCAGCACTTCAGGAGCCAAAAGCTCCTACGAGCAGTACTTC	CASTSGAKSSYEQYF
TRBV6-1	TRBJ1-2	-	-	TGTGCCAGCAGTGAAGTGGGCACAACTTCTAACTATGGCTACACCTTC	CASSEVGTTSNYGYTF
TRBV24-1	TRBJ2-5	once	-	TGTGCCACCAGTGATTCCAGGACCCAGAGGGTGGCCGTCCAAGAGACCCAGTACTTC	CATSDSRTQRVAVQETQYF
TRBV7-3	TRBJ2-3	-	TRBD2	TGTGCCAGCAGTTTTTCACGAGCGGGGGCCGCAGATACGCAGTATTTT	CASSFSRAGAADTQYF
TRBV7-2	TRBJ2-1	-	-	TGTGCCAGCAGCTCAGGACAGTACAATGAGCAGTTCTTC	CASSSGQYNEQFF
TRBV9	TRBJ2-7	-	TRBD2	TGTGCCAGCAGCCCGACTAGCGGGGACTACGAGCAGTACTTC	CASSPTSGDYEQYF
TRBV28	TRBJ2-7	-	-	TGTGCCAGCAGTCCCCGACGGAACTACGAGCAGTACTTC	CASSPRRNYEQYF
TRBV21-1	TRBJ1-6	-	-	TGTCCGGGGCTATGGCCCCTCCACTTT	CPGLWPLHF
TRBV27	TRBJ1-6	-	-	TGTGCCAGCAGTTTAGAGTCGGACAGATATTCACCCCTCCACTTT	CASSLESDRYSPLHF
TRBV2	TRBJ1-1	-	-	TGTGCCAGCTTCGGGGAGGTCACTGAAGCTTTCTTT	CASFGEVTEAFF
TRBV7-2	TRBJ2-3	-	TRBD2	TGTGCCAGCAGCTTAGTAGCGGGGGGCACAGATACGCAGTATTTT	CASSLVAGGTDTQYF
TRBV19	TRBJ2-3	-	-	TGTGCCAGTAGTGGTAGGGGGATCACAGATACGCAGTATTTT	CASSGRGITDTQYF
TRBV18	TRBJ2-5	-	-	TGTGCCAGCTCACCACCGACCCAAGAGACCCAGTACTTC	CASSPPTQETQYF
TRBV9	TRBJ2-1	-	-	TGTGCCAGCAGCGCCTTCTTATTGGGCTACAATGAGCAGTTCTTC	CASSAFLLGYNEQFF
TRBV11-3	TRBJ2-1	-	TRBD1	TGTGCCAGCAGTTTCGGACAGGGCTCCTACAATGAGCAGTTCTTC	CASSFGQGSYNEQFF
TRBV29-1	TRBJ2-7	-	TRBD1	TGCAGCGTTGTGGGGACAGGGGAGCACGAGCAGTACTTC	CSVVGTGEHEQYF
TRBV5-1	TRBJ1-5	-	-	TGCGCCAGCAGCTTCGGCGGATTAGGGAGTCAGCCCCAGCATTTT	CASSFGGLGSQPQHF
TRBV27	TRBJ2-1	-	TRBD2	TGTGCCAGCAGTTTGCGTCACTCCACTAGCGGGGGGGCTAATGAGCAGTTCTTC	CASSLRHSTSGGANEQFF
TRBV28	TRBJ1-6	-	-	TGTGCCAGCAGTTTCAGGGATCTAAATTCACCCCTCCACTTT	CASSFRDLNSPLHF
TRBV24-1	TRBJ2-3	-	TRBD2	TGTGCCACCAGGGGGACTAGTGATAACACAGATACGCAGTATTTT	CATRGTSDNTDTQYF
TRBV18	TRBJ2-7	once	-	TGTGCCAGCTCAAGAGCCACAGGAATCGAGCAGTACTTC	CASSRATGIEQYF
TRBV18	TRBJ2-3	-	TRBD2	TGTGCCAGCTCCGCGGGGGGCACAGATACGCAGTATTTT	CASSAGGTDTQYF
TRBV6-1	TRBJ2-1	once	-	TGTGCCAGCAGAGAACTCAGGGGAAGCTCCTACAATGAGCAGTTCTTC	CASRELRGSSYNEQFF
TRBV11-2	TRBJ1-4	-	-	TGTGCCAGCAGCTTAGGGTCGGCCACTAATGAAAAACTGTTTTTT	CASSLGSATNEKLFF
TRBV19	TRBJ1-1	-	-	TGTGCCAGTAGTATCATTGGGGGAAGGAACACTGAAGCTTTCTTT	CASSIIGGRNTEAFF
TRBV25-1	TRBJ2-2	-	TRBD1	TGTGCCAGCTCGGAATCAGGGGGCAGGGCCGGGGAGCTGTTTTTT	CASSESGGRAGELFF
TRBV27	TRBJ1-5	-	TRBD1	TGTGCCAGCAGTTTATCAACAGGGGGCAATCAGCCCCAGCATTTT	CASSLSTGGNQPQHF
TRBV19	TRBJ2-2	-	-	TGTGCCAGTAGTATATCTCCGAACACCGGGGAGCTGTTTTTT	CASSISPNTGELFF
TRBV18	TRBJ2-1	-	-	TGTGCCAGCTCACAAAGGGGGACTTACAATGAGCAGTTCTTC	CASSQRGTYNEQFF
TRBV19	TRBJ1-4	-	TRBD1	TGTGCCAGTAGTGCGACAGGGGGCGTGAGAGAAAAACTGTTTTTT	CASSATGGVREKLFF
TRBV18	TRBJ2-2	-	TRBD1	TGTGCCAGCTCACCACGAACAGGGGGCACCGGGGAGCTGTTTTTT	CASSPRTGGTGELFF
TRBV19	TRBJ1-5	-	TRBD1	TGTGCCAGTAGTTGGGGGGGGACAGGGAACAATCAGCCCCAGCATTTT	CASSWGGTGNNQPQHF
TRBV2	TRBJ2-1	-	TRBD2	TGTGCCAGCACCCGACTAGCGGGGGGCCCATCCAGCTCCTACAATGAGCAGTTCTTC	CASTRLAGGPSSSYNEQFF
TRBV18	TRBJ1-1	-	-	TGTGCCAGCTCACCGGCAGGCATGAACACTGAAGCTTTCTTT	CASSPAGMNTEAFF
TRBV2	TRBJ2-5	-	-	TGTGCCAGCAGTGAAGCGCAAGAGACCCAGTACTTC	CASSEAQETQYF
TRBV9	TRBJ1-6	-	TRBD1	TGTGCCAGCAGCCCACGGGACAGAACTTCACCCCTCCACTTT	CASSPRDRTSPLHF
TRBV13	TRBJ2-7	-	-	TGTGCCAGCAGCCGGGACGGGGGAAGGTACGAGCAGTACTTC	CASSRDGGRYEQYF
TRBV25-1	TRBJ1-2	once	TRBD1	TGTGCCAGCAGGGAGACAGGGTCCCCTGGCTACACCTTC	CASRETGSPGYTF
TRBV5-1	TRBJ1-6	-	-	TGCGCCAGCAGCCCTACAGGGCCCGTTGCCAGATCACCCCTCCACTTT	CASSPTGPVARSPLHF
TRBV4-3	TRBJ1-2	few	-	TGCGCCAGCAGCCAAGATTTGACCGCGATCTATGGCTACACCTTC	CASSQDLTAIYGYTF
TRBV6-5	TRBJ1-4	-	-	TGTGCCAGCAGTTACGCCCCAGGGAATGAAAAACTGTTTTTT	CASSYAPGNEKLFF